Below, 3 T cell receptor beta chains from the same sample are listed, as sequenced in a study of graft-versus-host responses after intestinal transplantation. Assay: immunoSEQ multiplex PCR; the TCRdb copy retains only in-frame clones and omits some. The table lists about 60,000 clones, around 90% of them singletons. Graft material was processed, releasing intraepithelial and lamina propria lymphocytes. The starting material was ileum tissue, obtained about 350 days after transplant. The source is a human patient who received an intestinal transplant, so some T cells may come from the graft donor.

CDR3 nucleotide sequence: TGTGCCAGCAGTTACTCTGGGAGGGGGGACTCCTACGAGCAGTACTTC. It specifies CASSYSGRGDSYEQYF. The chain recombines TRBV6-5 with TRBJ2-7, with D tentatively TRBD2 (7 bases). The germline V gene has CDR1 MNHEY and CDR2 SVGAGI. The CDR3 covers 16 residues. Trimming removed 0 bases from V and 0 bases from J, with 12 bases in between.

The chain recombines TRBV7-6 with TRBJ1-1; D is unclear. Between the trimmed V and J ends, which lost 4 bases and 1 base, there was a span of 13 bases. This CDR3 contains 15 residues. In germline, CDR1 is SGHVS, CDR2 FNYEAQ. CDR3 DNA: TGTGCCAGCAGCTCCGTGGCCGGAGGGAACACTGAAGCTTTCTTT. This codes for CASSSVAGGNTEAFF. The whole variable domain, filled in from reference TRBV7-6 and TRBJ1-1, reads GAGVSQSPRYKVTKRGQDVALRCDPISGHVSLYWYRQALGQGPEFLTYFNYEAQQDKSGLPNDRFSAERPEGSISTLTIQRTEQRDSAMYRCASSSVAGGNTEAFFGQGTRLTVV.

V usage is TRBV7-3 and J usage is TRBJ2-7; the match to TRBD2 covers 8 bases. Losses at the gene ends were 2 bases for V and 2 bases for J; bases not matched to a gene: 2. The CDR3 is 14 residues long. Germline CDR1 is SGHTA and CDR2 is FQGTGA. DNA for the CDR3: TGTGCCAGCAGCTTACGCGGGGGGACCTACGAGCAGTACTTC. This gives the protein CASSLRGGTYEQYF.